The sequence of this T cell receptor beta chain was determined in a study of T cell changes during pregnancy in multiple sclerosis. Clones were read by immunoSEQ multiplex PCR, and TCRdb kept only the in-frame ones, dropping some. Of under 45,000 clones listed, roughly 90% are singletons. From germline, CDR1 is ENHRY and CDR2 SYGVKD. V was clipped by 10 bases and J by 3 bases; unmatched bases: 13. This CDR3 spans 15 amino acids. J is TRBJ2-3 and V is TRBV10-3; TRBD1 aligns across 7 bases. The sequencing used peripheral blood, collected in the second trimester of pregnancy. This TCR was sampled from a female donor in good health, enrolled as a control in a pregnancy study. For the CDR3, the DNA is TGTGCCACCACTGACACCCAGACAGGGACAGATACGCAGTATTTT. Encoded protein: CATTDTQTGTDTQYF.